This T cell receptor (beta chain) was captured in a study of T-cell reconstitution after alpha-beta-depleted transplantation in children. Preparation of the TCRbeta library involved a method that used unique molecular identifiers. MiXCR, applied by TCRdb to the PCR reads, yields one record per CDR3 protein. The data contain some 87,000 distinct CDR3 sequences, 15% to 19% of them singletons. This CDR3 has 13 residues. Germline CDR1 reads MNHNS; CDR2 reads SASEGT. V shed 6 bases and J 7 bases; nucleotides not matched to a gene: 6. The specimen comprised PBMCs, mostly from graft donor cells, sampled 180 days after TCRalphabeta/CD19-depleted stem cell transplant. J is TRBJ1-5 and V is TRBV6-1; the match to TRBD1 covers 7 bases. The receptor was derived from a male patient between 2 and 9 years old who had a stem cell transplant for acute lymphoblastic leukemia, so the T cells may come from the graft donor. CDR3 nucleotides: TGTGCCAGCAGAAACACAGGGGACCAGCCCCAGCATTTT. This codes for CASRNTGDQPQHF.